The 4 T cell receptor beta chains listed next were all sequenced from one sample in a study of Tregs in tolerant kidney transplant recipients. The protocol was immunoSEQ multiplex PCR, while the TCRdb copy is restricted to in-frame clones and leaves out a portion. The data hold 75,000 to 80,000 clones, with 80% to 95% observed a single time. The sample was Tregs from blood, taken before the transplant. These receptors were taken from a human donor who received a combined kidney and bone marrow transplant.

This clone was counted a single time. The chain employs TRBV10-3 and TRBJ2-1; 7 positions match TRBD2. The junction had 11 bases not matched to a gene; V was cut back by 7 bases and J by 8 bases. In germline, CDR1 is ENHRY, CDR2 SYGVKD. This CDR3 comprises 14 residues. The CDR3, as DNA: TGTGCCATCAAGGGGCGGGAGAGAGGAGATGAGCAGTTCTTC. Translating gives CAIKGRERGDEQFF.

The chain is built from TRBV5-6 and TRBJ2-3, with a tentative D call TRBD1 (7 bases). Germline CDR1 reads SGHDT; CDR2 reads YYEEEE. This CDR3 region has 15 residues. Trimming removed 4 bases from V and 0 bases from J, with 12 bases in between. The CDR3 DNA reads as TGTGCCAGCAGCGGAGGGACAGCTAGCACAGATACGCAGTATTTT. This gives the protein CASSGGTASTDTQYF.

V gene TRBV4-2 combines with J gene TRBJ2-7; possible D gene TRBD1, 6 bases. This CDR3 region has 15 residues. CDR1 is LGHNA and CDR2 is YNFKEQ in the germline V gene. With 1 base removed from V and 0 bases from J, the gap between germline ends came to 10 bases. CDR3 bases: TGTGCCAGCAGCCAAGCCCAACAGGGCTCCTACGAGCAGTACTTC. Translating it yields CASSQAQQGSYEQYF.

The chain recombines TRBV28 with TRBJ2-2; D is unclear. The CDR3 is 13 amino acids. The ends were cut back, 6 bases at V and 2 bases at J, with 7 bases in the middle. Per germline, CDR1 MDHEN and CDR2 SYDVKM. The CDR3: CASRFPNTGELFF. CDR3 nucleotide sequence: TGTGCCAGCAGGTTCCCTAACACCGGGGAGCTGTTTTTT.